This T cell receptor beta chain was found in a study of early T cells in non-severe SARS-CoV-2 infection. Study summary: From unsorted whole blood, bulk RNA was sequenced, and the chains remained unpaired.

Comment on this clonotype: Its antigen is not known.

Study-level findings and limits: Database matching using VDJdb favored anti-spike CD8 responses, with private and CD4 specificities left missing.

Unique molecular identifiers were added to individual cDNA molecules. TCRdb fed the 5' RACE reads into MiXCR, producing one record per CDR3 protein. The profile shows about 22,000 distinct CDR3 sequences, around 4.5% of them singletons. The CDR3 sequence is 14 residues long. V shed 2 bases, J shed 2 bases, and the junction held 2 bases outside the gene matches. CDR1 and CDR2 (germline): SGHTA, FQGNSA. The TCR was taken from an adult who was a healthcare worker with PCR-confirmed SARS-CoV-2 infection or an uninfected control (not recorded which). V is TRBV7-2 and J is TRBJ2-7; 8 bases are shared with TRBD1. Sequenced input: whole blood. For the CDR3, the DNA is TGTGCCAGCAGCTTACCGGACAGGGCCTACGAGCAGTACTTC. Protein: CASSLPDRAYEQYF.